One and the same sample provided the 24 T cell receptor beta chains below, sequenced in a study of blood T cell repertoires in COVID-19. Sequencing was performed with immunoSEQ multiplex PCR; in TCRdb, only in-frame clones are kept and a portion is missing. The data contain 20,000 to 30,000 clones, approximately 72% of them singletons. Sequenced: peripheral blood. These receptors came from a man aged 60 to 75 with active or convalescent COVID-19.

The chain uses TRBV5-1 and TRBJ2-1; TRBD1 matches at 11 bases. Losses at the gene ends were 1 base for V and 7 bases for J; bases not matched to a gene: 7. This CDR3 is built from 16 residues. Looked up from germline, CDR1 is SGHRS and CDR2 is YFSETQ. The CDR3 reads CASSLTRTGGSNEQFF. In DNA form, the CDR3 reads TGCGCCAGCAGCTTGACAAGGACAGGGGGCTCTAATGAGCAGTTCTTC.

The chain couples TRBV5-6 to TRBJ2-6; 7 nucleotides align to TRBD1. This CDR3 has 19 residues. Trimming removed 3 bases from V and 0 bases from J; junction bases left unmatched: 12. From germline, CDR1 is SGHDT and CDR2 YYEEEE. As DNA, the CDR3 is TGTGCCAGCAGCTGGCCAACAGGGGCCCCCTTCTCTGGGGCCAACGTCCTGACTTTC. Its protein product is CASSWPTGAPFSGANVLTF.

The chain is built from TRBV6-5 and TRBJ2-3; D not certain. V lost 8 bases and J 6 bases, leaving 15 bases between the germline ends. Germline assignment: CDR1 MNHEY and CDR2 SVGAGI. The CDR3 loop spans 13 amino acids. The CDR3 here is CASQRSTTDTQYF. The CDR3 DNA is TGTGCCAGCCAACGGAGCACCACGGATACGCAGTATTTT.

The V and J genes are TRBV3-1 (or the pseudogene TRBV3-2) and TRBJ2-7; no clear D. V gave up 4 bases and J gave up 0 bases, with 4 bases separating them. The CDR3 runs to 12 residues. Germline loops: CDR1 LGHDT, CDR2 YNNKEL (reference sequence). CDR3 in DNA: TGTGCCAGCAGCCTGAGCTCCTACGAGCAGTACTTC. It encodes CASSLSSYEQYF.

This chain connects TRBV6-4 to TRBJ2-3; 9 nucleotides align to TRBD2. The germline CDR1 and CDR2 sequences are MRHNA and SNTAGT. There are 14 residues in the CDR3. Trimming cost V 6 bases and J 6 bases; bases outside gene matches: 7. For the CDR3, the DNA is TGTGCCAGCAGCCTCGCTAGCGGGGCGGATACGCAGTATTTT. Its protein product is CASSLASGADTQYF.

The rearrangement joins TRBV12-3 or TRBV12-4 to TRBJ2-7, with D possibly TRBD2 on 6 matching bases. The CDR3 runs to 13 residues. Trimming left V 2 bases short and J 3 bases short, with 8 bases between. The CDR3 spells CASSLLAHYEQYF. The DNA for the CDR3 is TGTGCCAGCAGTTTACTAGCGCACTACGAGCAGTACTTC.

J is TRBJ1-2 and V is TRBV28, with D possibly TRBD1 on 5 matching bases. CDR1 and CDR2 from the germline V gene are MDHEN and SYDVKM. The CDR3 runs 14 residues. Trimming took 5 bases from V and 2 from J, leaving 12 bases between them. The CDR3 is CASSRGGNNYGYTF. CDR3 coding DNA: TGTGCCAGCAGTCGGGGGGGGAACAACTATGGCTACACCTTC.

The V gene is TRBV4-2, the J gene TRBJ2-5; TRBD2 is a possible D gene (5 bases). This CDR3 is built from 15 residues. Between the trimmed V and J ends, which lost 0 bases and 5 bases, there was a span of 13 bases. Germline V lookup: CDR1 LGHNA, CDR2 YNFKEQ. The CDR3 sequence: CASSQDRLARETQYF. CDR3 nucleotides: TGTGCCAGCAGCCAAGATCGCCTAGCCCGTGAGACCCAGTACTTC.

This clone was counted only a few times. J is TRBJ2-3 and V is TRBV27, with 7 bases lining up with TRBD2. The CDR3 has 16 amino acids. Unmatched junction bases numbered 12, after V lost 6 bases and J lost 3 bases. Germline loops: CDR1 MNHEY, CDR2 SMNVEV (reference sequence). The CDR3 reads CASSTLLSGVTDTQYF. Here the CDR3 DNA reads TGTGCCAGCAGCACGCTCTTGAGCGGGGTTACAGATACGCAGTATTTT.

As concerns this clone: A read error may account for a junction end that differs from germline. The chain has TRBV7-7 and TRBJ2-3; 15 nucleotides line up with TRBD2. This CDR3 has 17 amino acids. Germline-derived CDR1 and CDR2 are SSHAT and FNYEAQ (reference sequence). The CDR3 here is CASSPGLAGGSTDTQYF. The CDR3 region has the DNA TGTGCTAGCAGCCCGGGACTAGCGGGGGGCAGCACAGATACGCAGTATTTT.

The V gene is TRBV4-1, the J gene TRBJ2-7; the match to TRBD2 covers 9 bases. Unmatched junction bases numbered 1, after V lost 1 base and J lost 3 bases. The CDR3 extends over 14 amino acids. Germline V gene lookup returns CDR1 MGHRA and CDR2 YSYEKL. CDR3 amino acids: CASSQGAGGYEQYF. CDR3 sequence (DNA): TGCGCCAGCAGCCAAGGAGCGGGGGGCTACGAGCAGTACTTC.

Only a few counts were recorded for this clone. The chain joins TRBV15 to TRBJ1-2, with 11 bases that match TRBD1. CDR1 is LNHNV, CDR2 YYDKDF, per germline (reference sequence). The CDR3 has 16 residues. V lost 5 bases and J lost 2; bases outside the gene matches: 7. The CDR3, as DNA: TGTGCCACCAGCCCTATGGACAGGGGGCCGAACTATGGCTACACCTTC. It specifies CATSPMDRGPNYGYTF. Based on the CDR3 plus reference TRBV15 and TRBJ1-2, the full variable domain is DAMVIQNPRYQVTQFGKPVTLSCSQTLNHNVMYWYQQKSSQAPKLLFHYYDKDFNNEADTPDNFQSRRPNTSFCFLDIRSPGLGDTAMYLCATSPMDRGPNYGYTFGSGTRLTVV.

V is TRBV28 and J is TRBJ1-6; D possibly corresponds to TRBD1 (5 bases). The CDR3 is 14 residues long. CDR1 MDHEN and CDR2 SYDVKM come from the germline V gene. V lost 2 bases and J lost 7, with 9 bases in between. CDR3 DNA: TGTGCCAGCAGTTTAGCAGGGCCCAATTCACCCCTCCACTTT. This gives the protein CASSLAGPNSPLHF.

This chain links TRBV5-4 with TRBJ2-3; possible D gene TRBD1, 6 bases. The germline V gene has CDR1 SGHNT and CDR2 YYREEE (reference sequence). With 1 base removed from V and 5 bases from J, the gap between germline ends came to 14 bases. The CDR3 is 15 residues long. CDR3: CASSLRLGGLDTQYF. Written as DNA, the CDR3 is TGTGCCAGCAGCTTGCGTCTAGGGGGATTAGATACGCAGTATTTT.

The chain joins TRBV3-1 (or the pseudogene TRBV3-2) to TRBJ2-1; TRBD2 agrees at 12 bases. The trim removed 6 bases at V and 8 bases at J, leaving 8 bases unmatched. Germline V lookup: CDR1 LGHDT, CDR2 YNNKEL (reference sequence). The CDR3 is made up of 15 amino acids. The CDR3 nucleotides read TGTGCCAGCAGTCAACTAGCGGGGGGCAGGGATGAGCAGTTCTTC. Its translation is CASSQLAGGRDEQFF.

This sequence joins TRBV2 and TRBJ2-7; perhaps TRBD2 as D (6 bases). Trimming cost V 4 bases and J 3 bases, with 16 bases left between them. CDR1 SNHLY and CDR2 FYNNEI come from the germline V gene. The CDR3 contains 15 residues. The CDR3 reads CASSGSRAGNYEQYF. DNA for the CDR3: TGTGCCAGCAGTGGGTCAAGGGCGGGGAACTACGAGCAGTACTTC.

This clone has more than one count but fewer than ten. The CDR3, as DNA: TGTGCCTGGAGTGTACGGGGGGTCACTGTTGCTGGCTACACCTTC. This translates into CAWSVRGVTVAGYTF. The J gene is TRBJ1-2, the V gene TRBV30; perhaps TRBD1 as D (5 bases). Per the germline V gene, CDR1 is GTSNPN and CDR2 is SVGIG (reference sequence). Trimming removed 0 bases from V and 7 bases from J, with 18 bases in between. The CDR3 has 15 amino acids.

The chain has TRBV11-3 and TRBJ2-2; TRBD1 might be the D (6 bases). Trimming took off 5 bases at V and 0 bases at J, with 13 bases between the two ends. Germline values: CDR1 SGHNT, CDR2 YENEEA. The CDR3 is 16 residues long. Written as DNA, the CDR3 is TGTGCCAGCAGCGGCAAGGCAGGGGCGAACACCGGGGAGCTGTTTTTT. Its protein product is CASSGKAGANTGELFF.

This rearrangement joins TRBV19 to TRBJ2-5, with TRBD1 matching 9 bases. CDR3 size: 13 residues. From germline, CDR1 is LNHDA and CDR2 SQIVND (reference sequence). V was pared by 10 bases and J by 4 bases, with 7 bases of the junction left unmatched. CDR3 sequence reads: CATSDRGRETQYF. The CDR3 DNA reads TGTGCCACCTCGGACAGGGGAAGAGAGACCCAGTACTTC.

This clone was recorded once. CDR3 sequence: CASSYPRAPVRDTQYF. CDR3 nucleotide sequence: TGTGCCAGCAGTTACCCCAGAGCTCCCGTGCGGGATACGCAGTATTTT. The V call is TRBV6-5, the J call TRBJ2-3; D gene unclear. Germline loops: CDR1 MNHEY, CDR2 SVGAGI. V was cut by 2 bases and J by 6 bases, with 18 bases left in between. This CDR3 is built from 16 residues.

The J gene is TRBJ2-7, the V gene TRBV6-5; perhaps TRBD2 as D (6 bases). V lost 9 bases and J lost 0, with 15 bases in between. CDR3 length: 14 amino acids. CDR1 is MNHEY and CDR2 is SVGAGI in the germline V gene. CDR3 sequence reads: CASERDCRSYEQYF. The CDR3 DNA is TGTGCCAGTGAACGGGACTGTCGCTCCTACGAGCAGTACTTC.

V usage is TRBV18 and J usage is TRBJ2-2; the match to TRBD2 covers 9 bases. CDR3 size: 17 residues. Germline CDR1 and CDR2: KGHSH and LQKENI. The ends lost 1 base at V and 4 bases at J; junction bases unmatched: 7. CDR3 sequence: CASSPLRLAGITGELFF. The CDR3 region has the DNA TGTGCCAGCTCACCACTGCGTCTAGCGGGGATCACCGGGGAGCTGTTTTTT. The full variable domain, rest sourced from reference TRBV18 and TRBJ2-2, is NAGVMQNPRHLVRRRGQEARLRCSPMKGHSHVYWYRQLPEEGLKFMVYLQKENIIDESGMPKERFSAEFPKEGPSILRIQQVVRGDSAAYFCASSPLRLAGITGELFFGEGSRLTVL.

V and J are TRBV15 and TRBJ1-2; tentatively, D is TRBD1 (6 bases). Trimming cost V 0 bases and J 8 bases, with 16 bases left between them. Germline-derived CDR1 and CDR2 are LNHNV and YYDKDF (reference sequence). This CDR3 has 15 residues. CDR3 nucleotide sequence: TGTGCCACCAGCAGAGATCCCGGGGGGCTTGGGGGCTACACCTTC. It is translated as CATSRDPGGLGGYTF.

The rearrangement joins TRBV5-8 to TRBJ2-5, with 10 nucleotides matching TRBD1. The V gene's germline CDR1 is SGHTS and CDR2 YDEGEE. The trim removed 5 bases at V and 4 bases at J, leaving 5 bases unmatched. This CDR3 has 14 amino acids. CDR3 coding DNA: TGTGCCAGCAGAGTGACAGGGGGCGGAGAGACCCAGTACTTC. Translation gives CASRVTGGGETQYF.